Reported below is one T cell receptor beta chain. Its antigen is currently unknown. The CDR3 is 14 residues long. Trimming left V 6 bases short and J 1 base short, with 13 bases between. Per germline, CDR1 MNHEY and CDR2 SVGAGI. This sample was included in a study of cytomegalovirus exposure and HLA in healthy donors. For the study at large: Unique TCRs from HLA-typed donors, 80 million to 90 million of them, were held in an early data release.

Primers: 60 Vbeta forward and 13 Jbeta reverse. Data came from immunoSEQ multiplex PCR; TCRdb stores just in-frame clones and leaves some out. In the table there are 150,000 to 200,000 clones, more than 70% of which are singletons. Whole-study results and caveats: A prior analysis recorded that most TCR beta V segments were productive about 87% or about 30% of the time. There were several of the most significant clusters that appeared linked to common viral pathogens in a later analysis. TRBV6-2, TRBV6-3 and other indistinguishable V segments were excluded.

The chain couples TRBV6-5 to TRBJ2-7; D is perhaps TRBD2 (5 bases). Specimen: PBMCs. This TCR came from a girl under 18 in good health and CMV-seropositive. The DNA for the CDR3 is TGTGCCAGCAGGGTCCAACGGACTTCCTACGAGCAGTACTTC. Amino acid sequence: CASRVQRTSYEQYF.